The sequence of this T cell receptor (beta chain) was determined in a study of T cell repertoires in cytomegalovirus infection (dated by TCRdb to the late 2010s). With respect to the entire study: Donor HLA type was relevant to the analysis, because carriage of CMV infection together with the matching HLA type was indicated by public TCR beta signatures.

In its sample, this clonotype was seen a few times. The antigen it recognizes is unknown. There are no base qualities to consult, and no much larger clone falls within one base. What the work shows at the level of the full study, not this receptor alone: In the ex vivo response, HLA-C-restricted CMV-specific TCR beta clonotypes were dominant, and in two of eight donors the single most frequent clonotype came from this HLA-C-restricted group. In both this cohort and an independent approximately 350-donor cohort, the cumulative frequency of public TCR beta family members distinguished carriers of CMV infection plus the relevant HLA type.

The cysteine opens and the phenylalanine closes a CDR3 of 13 amino acids. Only the CDR3 DNA stays, 39 bases, in frame from base 1. V sheds 10 bases and J sheds 1 base, leaving 11 bases between their ends. Instrument on record: Illumina HiSeq 1500. Clones were called with MiXCR by TCRdb after fastp trimmed the public reads at Q25, and only in-frame beta chains were retained. Each entry is one CDR3 protein sequence, shown with its most common DNA and genes. Across this sample there are about 330,000 distinct CDR3 sequences, with roughly 9.5% seen only once. The ten largest clones capture roughly 4.5% of the sample.

The sequenced sample consisted of PBMCs. The receptor was isolated from a human donor in good health (CMV status not recorded). Some clones in this sample may be carry-over from other donors' samples. The chain links TRBV12-3 or TRBV12-4 with TRBJ2-4; TRBD2 could be the D gene, as 5 bases match. CDR3 region: CATTGLAKNIQYF. The DNA sequence reads TGTGCCACCACTGGACTGGCCAAAAACATTCAGTACTTC.